The TCR beta chain under discussion was sequenced for a study of blood T cells in healthy people across ages. Looking at the study overall: Template switching retrieved approximately one barcoded beta molecule for each two T cells.

The trim removed 5 bases at V and 1 base at J, leaving 13 bases unmatched. The CDR3 consists of 18 residues. The germline gives CDR1 MDHEN, CDR2 SYDVKM. The use of a sample-barcoded 5' primer and a J-beta primer mix characterized a second PCR of about 6 to 12 cycles. TCRdb processed the 5' RACE reads anew with MiXCR; each CDR3 protein has one entry. The profile shows 1,800,000 or so distinct CDR3 sequences, more than 35% of them singletons. This chain joins TRBV28 and TRBJ2-3, with 9 nucleotides matching TRBD1. Material: blood. The sequence derives from a human donor in good health. The CDR3 DNA sequence: TGTGCCAGCAGTCTGGGACGGACAGGGGACGGTGGCACAGATACGCAGTATTTT. Amino acid sequence: CASSLGRTGDGGTDTQYF. The complete variable domain, with remaining parts taken from reference TRBV28 and TRBJ2-3, reads DVKVTQSSRYLVKRTGEKVFLECVQDMDHENMFWYRQDPGLGLRLIYFSYDVKMKEKGDIPEGYSVSREKKERFSLILESASTNQTSMYLCASSLGRTGDGGTDTQYFGPGTRLTVL.